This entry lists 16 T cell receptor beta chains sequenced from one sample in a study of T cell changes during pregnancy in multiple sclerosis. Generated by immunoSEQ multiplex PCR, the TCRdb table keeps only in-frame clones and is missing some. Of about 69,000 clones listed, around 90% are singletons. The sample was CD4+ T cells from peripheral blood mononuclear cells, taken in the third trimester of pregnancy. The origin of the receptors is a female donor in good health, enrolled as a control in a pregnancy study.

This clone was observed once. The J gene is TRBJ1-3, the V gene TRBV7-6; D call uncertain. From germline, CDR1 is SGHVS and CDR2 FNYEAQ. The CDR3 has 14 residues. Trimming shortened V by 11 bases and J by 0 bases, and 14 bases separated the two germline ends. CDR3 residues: CAVTERDSGNTIYF. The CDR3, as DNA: TGTGCCGTAACTGAGAGAGACTCTGGAAACACCATATATTTT.

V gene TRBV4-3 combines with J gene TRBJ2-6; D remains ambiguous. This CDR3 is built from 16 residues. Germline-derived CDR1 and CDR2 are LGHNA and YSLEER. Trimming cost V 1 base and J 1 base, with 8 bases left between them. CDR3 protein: CASSQGAVSGANVLTF. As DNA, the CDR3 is TGCGCCAGCAGCCAAGGGGCCGTATCTGGGGCCAACGTCCTGACTTTC.

The CDR3 is CASSPRGQENTEAFF. DNA of the CDR3: TGTGCCAGCAGCCCCCGAGGACAGGAGAACACTGAAGCTTTCTTT. The chain uses TRBV9 and TRBJ1-1, with 7 bases aligning to TRBD1. With 4 bases clipped from V and 1 base from J, the junction kept 7 bases outside the gene matches. Germline V CDR1 and CDR2: SGDLS, YYNGEE. The CDR3 length is 15 residues.

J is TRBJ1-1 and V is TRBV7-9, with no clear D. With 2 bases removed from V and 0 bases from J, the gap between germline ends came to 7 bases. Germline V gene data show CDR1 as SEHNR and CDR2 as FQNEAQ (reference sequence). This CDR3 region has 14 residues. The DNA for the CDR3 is TGTGCCAGCAGCTTAACGGGGATGAACACTGAAGCTTTCTTT. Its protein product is CASSLTGMNTEAFF. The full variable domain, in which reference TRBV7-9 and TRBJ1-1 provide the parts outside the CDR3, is DTGVSQNPRHKITKRGQNVTFRCDPISEHNRLYWYRQTLGQGPEFLTYFQNEAQLEKSRLLSDRFSAERPKGSFSTLEIQRTEQGDSAMYLCASSLTGMNTEAFFGQGTRLTVV.

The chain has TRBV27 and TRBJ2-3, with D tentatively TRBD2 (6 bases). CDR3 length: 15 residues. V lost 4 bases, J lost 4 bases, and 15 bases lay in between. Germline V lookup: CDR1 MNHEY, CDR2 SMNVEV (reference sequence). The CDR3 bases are TGTGCCAGCAGTTCGGCAGGGAGGAGCGCAGATACGCAGTATTTT. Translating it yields CASSSAGRSADTQYF.

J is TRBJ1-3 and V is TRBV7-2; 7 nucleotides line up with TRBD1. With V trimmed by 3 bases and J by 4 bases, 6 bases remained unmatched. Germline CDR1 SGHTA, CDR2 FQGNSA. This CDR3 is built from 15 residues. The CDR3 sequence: CASSFNRDSGNTIYF. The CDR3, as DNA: TGTGCCAGCAGCTTTAACCGGGACAGCGGAAACACCATATATTTT.

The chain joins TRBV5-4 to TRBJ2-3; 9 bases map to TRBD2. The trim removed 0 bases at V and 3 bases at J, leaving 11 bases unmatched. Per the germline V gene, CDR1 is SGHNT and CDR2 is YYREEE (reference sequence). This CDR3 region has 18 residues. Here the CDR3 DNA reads TGTGCCAGCAGCTTGGGAGGTACCGGCGGGGGGGCAACAGATACGCAGTATTTT. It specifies CASSLGGTGGGATDTQYF.

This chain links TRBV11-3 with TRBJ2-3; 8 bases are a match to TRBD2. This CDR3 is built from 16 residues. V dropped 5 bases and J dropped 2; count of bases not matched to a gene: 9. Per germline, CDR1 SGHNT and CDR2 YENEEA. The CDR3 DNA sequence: TGTGCCAGCAGCGAAGCGGGGGTGGATTACACAGATACGCAGTATTTT. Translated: CASSEAGVDYTDTQYF.

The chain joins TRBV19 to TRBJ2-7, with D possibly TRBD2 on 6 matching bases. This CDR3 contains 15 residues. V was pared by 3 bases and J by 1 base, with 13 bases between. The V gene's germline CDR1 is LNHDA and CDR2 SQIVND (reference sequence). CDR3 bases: TGTGCCAGTAGTATTCGAGCGGGTTCGTCCTACGAGCAGTACTTC. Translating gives CASSIRAGSSYEQYF.

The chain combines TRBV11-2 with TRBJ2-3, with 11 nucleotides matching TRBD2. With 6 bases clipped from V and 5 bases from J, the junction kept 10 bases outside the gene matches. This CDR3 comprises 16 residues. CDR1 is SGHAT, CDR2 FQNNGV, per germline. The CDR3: CASRSSGGALLDTQYF. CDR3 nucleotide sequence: TGTGCCAGCAGGAGTAGCGGGGGGGCCTTGTTAGATACGCAGTATTTT.

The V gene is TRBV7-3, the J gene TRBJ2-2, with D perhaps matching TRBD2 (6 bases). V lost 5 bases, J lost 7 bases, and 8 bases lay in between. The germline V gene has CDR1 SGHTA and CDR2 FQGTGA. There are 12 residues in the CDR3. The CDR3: CASSRGSGELFF. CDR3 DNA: TGTGCCAGCAGCCGGGGGAGCGGGGAGCTGTTTTTT.

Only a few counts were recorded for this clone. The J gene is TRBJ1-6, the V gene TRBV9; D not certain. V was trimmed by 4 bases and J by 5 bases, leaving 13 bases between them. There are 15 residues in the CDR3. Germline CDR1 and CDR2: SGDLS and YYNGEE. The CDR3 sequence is CASSRGPSNNSPLHF. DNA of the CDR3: TGTGCCAGCAGCCGCGGGCCGTCGAATAATTCACCCCTCCACTTT.

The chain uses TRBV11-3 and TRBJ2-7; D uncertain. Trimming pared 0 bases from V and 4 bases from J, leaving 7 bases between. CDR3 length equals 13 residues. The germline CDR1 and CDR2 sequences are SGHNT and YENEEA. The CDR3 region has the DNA TGTGCCAGCAGCTTAGATAGTGAGTACGAGCAGTACTTC. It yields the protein CASSLDSEYEQYF.

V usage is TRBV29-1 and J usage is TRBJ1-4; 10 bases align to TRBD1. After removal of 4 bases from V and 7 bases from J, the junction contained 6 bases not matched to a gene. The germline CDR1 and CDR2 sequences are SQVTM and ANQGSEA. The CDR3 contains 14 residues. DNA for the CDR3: TGCAGCGTTGGGACAGGGGGTGTCGGTGAAAAACTGTTTTTT. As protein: CSVGTGGVGEKLFF.

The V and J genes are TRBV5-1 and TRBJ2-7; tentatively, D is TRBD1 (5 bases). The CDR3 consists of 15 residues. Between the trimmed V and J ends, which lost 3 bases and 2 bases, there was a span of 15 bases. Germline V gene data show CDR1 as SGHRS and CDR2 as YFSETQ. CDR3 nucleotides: TGCGCCAGCAGCTCCCGTTCCCAGGGCCCCTACGAGCAGTACTTC. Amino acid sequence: CASSSRSQGPYEQYF.

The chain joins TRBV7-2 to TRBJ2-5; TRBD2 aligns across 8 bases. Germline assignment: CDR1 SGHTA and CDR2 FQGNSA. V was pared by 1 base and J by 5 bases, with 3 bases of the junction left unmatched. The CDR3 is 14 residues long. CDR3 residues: CASSLGGLVETQYF. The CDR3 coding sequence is TGTGCCAGCAGCTTAGGGGGACTAGTCGAGACCCAGTACTTC. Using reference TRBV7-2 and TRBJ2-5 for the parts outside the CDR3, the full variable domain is GAGVSQSPSNKVTEKGKDVELRCDPISGHTALYWYRQSLGQGLEFLIYFQGNSAPDKSGLPSDRFSAERTGGSVSTLTIQRTQQEDSAVYLCASSLGGLVETQYFGPGTRLLVL.